The source of this TCR beta chain is a study of beta chain features in type 1 diabetes. The study's findings and limits: Among patients, naive, central memory and Treg TCRB repertoires appeared more similar than among healthy donors.

Deletions cut 6 bases from V and 10 bases from J, with 13 bases between. Germline CDR1 and CDR2: MNHEY and SVGAGI. The CDR3 contains 12 residues. Sequenced material consisted of expressed TCRB transcripts (all of the isolated RNA was reverse transcribed). The repertoire was sequenced with immunoSEQ multiplex PCR; TCRdb's copy has only in-frame clones and lacks some. The table shows around 280,000 clones, with under 8.5% occurring only once. Details on this clone: Antigen: not known.

The receptor comes from a woman under 30 in good health. Input material: central memory CD4+ T cells from blood. J is TRBJ2-1 and V is TRBV6-5; a weak D match, TRBD2 (5 bases). The DNA of the CDR3 is TGTGCCAGCAGCGAGAGGGTCGGGGAGCAGTTCTTC. It is translated as CASSERVGEQFF.